The 20 T cell receptor beta chains below were found in one sample sequenced in a study of CD8+ T cells in alopecia areata. The authors extracted RNA and reverse transcribed it into cDNA as the sequencing template. Libraries were prepared by immunoSEQ multiplex PCR; TCRdb keeps only in-frame clonotypes and omits some of them. The sample shows 150,000 to 200,000 clones, around three fifths of them seen only once. Stated treatment: oral pan-JAK inhibitor, 5-10 mg twice daily. The material sequenced was CD4+ T cells sorted from blood, taken around week 47, from a patient treated with tofacitinib. Source of these receptors: a human donor with alopecia areata.

Note on this clone: Possible read error: a much larger clone is one base away. The genes are TRBV5-6 and TRBJ2-7; weak D call: TRBD1 (6 bases). Germline V gene sequence: CDR1 SGHDT, CDR2 YYEEEE. V lost 4 bases and J lost 0, with 8 bases in between. The CDR3 is 13 amino acids. CDR3 sequence (DNA): TGTGCCAGCAGCATGGACAGCTCCTACGAGCAGTACTTC. The encoded protein is CASSMDSSYEQYF.

The chain links TRBV10-3 to TRBJ2-1; 10 bases line up with TRBD1. The V segment lost 10 bases and the J segment 7 bases; nucleotides outside the gene matches: 7. Germline loops: CDR1 ENHRY, CDR2 SYGVKD. The CDR3 consists of 13 residues. CDR3 loop: CANQGQGKNEQFF. CDR3 sequence (DNA): TGTGCCAACCAGGGACAGGGGAAGAATGAGCAGTTCTTC.

This chain links TRBV4-3 with TRBJ2-2; maybe TRBD2 (5 bases). Germline CDR1 and CDR2: LGHNA and YSLEER. The CDR3 consists of 16 residues. Trimming stripped 0 bases from V and 0 bases from J, with 8 bases between. The DNA of the CDR3 is TGCGCCAGCAGCCAAGAGAGGGCAGCGAACACCGGGGAGCTGTTTTTT. It encodes CASSQERAANTGELFF.

V usage is TRBV19 and J usage is TRBJ1-2, with D perhaps matching TRBD1 (6 bases). From germline, CDR1 is LNHDA and CDR2 SQIVND (reference sequence). CDR3 size: 14 residues. The V gene lost 6 bases and the J gene lost 4 bases, with 15 bases spanning the gap. CDR3 nucleotides: TGTGCCAGTAGAGGACAGCAGAACCTCTATGGCTACACCTTC. Translating gives CASRGQQNLYGYTF.

The table lists this clone with a few counts. V and J are TRBV29-1 and TRBJ1-1, with D unresolved. The CDR3 spans 11 residues. Trimming stripped 5 bases from V and 4 bases from J, with 8 bases between. Germline V lookup: CDR1 SQVTM, CDR2 ANQGSEA. The CDR3 nucleotides read TGCAGCGTTAACAAGCCCACTGAAGCTTTCTTT. This gives the protein CSVNKPTEAFF.

The chain carries TRBV6-6 and TRBJ1-2; perhaps TRBD1 as D (5 bases). Germline CDR1 is MNHNY and CDR2 is SVGAGI (reference sequence). The CDR3 runs 15 residues. Trimming cost V 0 bases and J 8 bases, with 16 bases left between them. The CDR3 DNA follows: TGTGCCAGCAGTTACTCGATTCAGGGATGGCTGGGCTACACCTTC. Translating gives CASSYSIQGWLGYTF.

The genes are TRBV10-3 and TRBJ1-5, with D unclear. The CDR3 is 15 residues long. With 6 bases removed from V and 5 bases from J, the gap between germline ends came to 17 bases. Germline assignment: CDR1 ENHRY and CDR2 SYGVKD. The CDR3 bases are TGTGCCATCAGACCCGAGGCGGCCCTGTATCAGCCCCAGCATTTT. Translating gives CAIRPEAALYQPQHF.

The chain joins TRBV29-1 to TRBJ1-5; perhaps TRBD1 as D (5 bases). Germline CDR1 and CDR2: SQVTM and ANQGSEA. V was cut by 2 bases and J by 2 bases, with 10 bases left in between. This CDR3 is 14 amino acids long. CDR3 DNA: TGCAGCGTTGAAATCGTCAGGGGCAATCAGCCCCAGCATTTT. It translates to CSVEIVRGNQPQHF. Based on the CDR3 plus reference TRBV29-1 and TRBJ1-5, the full variable domain is SAVISQKPSRDICQRGTSLTIQCQVDSQVTMMFWYRQQPGQSLTLIATANQGSEATYESGFVIDKFPISRPNLTFSTLTVSNMSPEDSSIYLCSVEIVRGNQPQHFGDGTRLSIL.

The chain uses TRBV2 and TRBJ2-7, with a possible D match to TRBD2 (6 bases). V was trimmed by 0 bases and J by 6 bases, leaving 15 bases between them. This CDR3 comprises 15 residues. CDR1 and CDR2 from the germline V gene are SNHLY and FYNNEI. In nucleotides, the CDR3 is TGTGCCAGCAGTGAAGCAGCGACTAGACTTCGCGAGCAGTACTTC. It specifies CASSEAATRLREQYF.

The chain joins TRBV5-1 to TRBJ1-5; D unresolved. CDR3 size: 13 residues. Trimming took off 3 bases at V and 5 bases at J, with 9 bases between the two ends. Germline CDR1 reads SGHRS; CDR2 reads YFSETQ. DNA for the CDR3: TGCGCCAGCAGCTCCGACCGAGATCAGCCCCAGCATTTT. Translated: CASSSDRDQPQHF.

This clone came up once. The V and J genes are TRBV7-2 and TRBJ2-1; the match to TRBD1 covers 7 bases. Germline values: CDR1 SGHTA, CDR2 FQGNSA. V was pared by 8 bases and J by 4 bases, with 5 bases of the junction left unmatched. The CDR3 is 13 residues long. CDR3 amino acids: CASRDRSYNEQFF. CDR3 sequence (DNA): TGTGCCAGCCGGGACAGATCATACAATGAGCAGTTCTTC.

The V gene is TRBV20-1, the J gene TRBJ2-3; D possibly corresponds to TRBD2 (6 bases). Trimming stripped 6 bases from V and 13 bases from J, with 17 bases between. This CDR3 spans 11 amino acids. Germline CDR1 reads DFQATT; CDR2 reads SNEGSKA (reference sequence). CDR3 region: CSARRGELEYF. The CDR3, as DNA: TGCAGTGCAAGGAGGGGAGAGTTGGAGTATTTT.

The V and J genes are TRBV30 and TRBJ1-2; D not resolved. V lost 0 bases to trimming and J lost 2 bases, with 10 bases between them. The germline V gene has CDR1 GTSNPN and CDR2 SVGIG (reference sequence). The CDR3 spans 14 residues. For the CDR3, the DNA is TGTGCCTGGAGTGTACTTTCCGAAAACTATGGCTACACCTTC. Encoded protein: CAWSVLSENYGYTF.

This clone was picked up one time. The sample holds other DNA sequences that translate to the same CDR3. The V and J genes are TRBV29-1 and TRBJ1-2, with TRBD1 as a possible D gene (5 bases). The CDR3 has 11 residues. The germline V gene has CDR1 SQVTM and CDR2 ANQGSEA. The V gene lost 7 bases and the J gene lost 5 bases, with 11 bases spanning the gap. The CDR3 DNA reads TGCAGCGCCCGGGGCGGGTATGGCTACACCTTC. It specifies CSARGGYGYTF.

The chain joins TRBV5-4 to TRBJ2-7, with a tentative D call TRBD1 (6 bases). The CDR3 has 14 amino acids. The V and J ends lost 2 bases and 3 bases respectively, with 12 bases between them. Germline-derived CDR1 and CDR2 are SGHNT and YYREEE (reference sequence). The DNA for the CDR3 is TGTGCCAGCAGCTTCCGGGACAACCGCTACGAGCAGTACTTC. It is translated as CASSFRDNRYEQYF.

There are a few counts of this clone. The chain has TRBV29-1 and TRBJ2-7; maybe TRBD2 (5 bases). The CDR3 has 12 amino acids. Germline assignment: CDR1 SQVTM and CDR2 ANQGSEA. Trimming pared 8 bases from V and 2 bases from J, leaving 13 bases between. The CDR3 DNA is TGCAGCATCCGTGAGGGTCCCTACGAGCAGTACTTC. It is translated as CSIREGPYEQYF.

The chain employs TRBV30 and TRBJ1-5; D is possibly TRBD1 (5 bases). CDR1 GTSNPN and CDR2 SVGIG come from the germline V gene (reference sequence). Trimming cost V 1 base and J 4 bases, with 11 bases left between them. This CDR3 has 14 residues. The CDR3 region has the DNA TGTGCCTGGAGTGGGGGACGGGTAAATCAGCCCCAGCATTTT. This gives the protein CAWSGGRVNQPQHF.

The chain carries TRBV9 and TRBJ2-4; the D is unclear. The CDR3 has 14 amino acids. Trimming shortened V by 7 bases and J by 0 bases, and 11 bases separated the two germline ends. CDR1 SGDLS and CDR2 YYNGEE come from the germline V gene. The CDR3 protein is CASGATVAKNIQYF. The CDR3 coding sequence is TGTGCCAGCGGCGCCACGGTAGCCAAAAACATTCAGTACTTC.

The rearrangement uses TRBV5-6 and TRBJ2-4; a possible D gene is TRBD2 (5 bases). Germline CDR1 reads SGHDT; CDR2 reads YYEEEE. V was clipped by 6 bases and J by 8 bases, with 18 bases between them. This CDR3 is built from 14 residues. The CDR3 DNA reads as TGTGCCAGCACCTCCCTAACTGTGAGGGACATTCAGTACTTC. It translates to CASTSLTVRDIQYF.

The V and J genes are TRBV5-6 and TRBJ2-6; tentative D call: TRBD1 (6 bases). CDR1 and CDR2 from the germline V gene are SGHDT and YYEEEE. Trimming left V 4 bases short and J 1 base short, with 9 bases between. The CDR3 sequence is 15 residues long. CDR3 region: CASSRQVSGANVLTF. CDR3 nucleotides: TGTGCCAGCAGCAGACAGGTTTCTGGGGCCAACGTCCTGACTTTC.